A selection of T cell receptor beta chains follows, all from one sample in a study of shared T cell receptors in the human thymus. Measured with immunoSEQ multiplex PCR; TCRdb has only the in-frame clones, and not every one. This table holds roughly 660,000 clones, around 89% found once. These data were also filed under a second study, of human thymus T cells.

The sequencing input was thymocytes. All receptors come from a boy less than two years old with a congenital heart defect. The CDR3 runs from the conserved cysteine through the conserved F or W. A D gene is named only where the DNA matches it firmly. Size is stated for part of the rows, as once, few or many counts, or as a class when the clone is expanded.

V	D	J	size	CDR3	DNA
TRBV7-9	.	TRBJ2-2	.	CASSWGPDTGELFF	TGTGCCAGCAGCTGGGGCCCTGACACCGGGGAGCTGTTTTTT
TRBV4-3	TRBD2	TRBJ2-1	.	CASSLKGTSGARDEQFF	TGCGCCAGCAGCCTTAAAGGGACTAGCGGGGCAAGGGATGAGCAGTTCTTC
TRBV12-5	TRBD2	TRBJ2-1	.	CASGQGLAGAYNEQFF	TGTGCTAGTGGTCAAGGACTAGCGGGAGCATACAATGAGCAGTTCTTC
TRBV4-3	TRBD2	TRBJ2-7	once	CASSQPGLAKVYEQYF	TGCGCCAGCAGCCAACCGGGACTAGCGAAGGTCTACGAGCAGTACTTC
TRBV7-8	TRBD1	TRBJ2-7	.	CASSSKNRGPPYEQYF	TGTGCCAGCAGCTCAAAAAACAGGGGGCCCCCCTACGAGCAGTACTTC
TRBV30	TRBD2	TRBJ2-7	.	CAWSALKLAGVTYEQYF	TGTGCCTGGAGTGCCCTTAAACTAGCGGGAGTGACTTACGAGCAGTACTTC
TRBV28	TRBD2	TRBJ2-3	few	CASSSRLAGGRTDTQYF	TGTGCCAGCAGTTCGCGACTAGCGGGAGGGAGGACAGATACGCAGTATTTT
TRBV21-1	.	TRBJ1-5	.	CASSKVYRRMNQPQHF	TGTGCCAGCAGCAAAGTGTACAGGCGGATGAATCAGCCCCAGCATTTT
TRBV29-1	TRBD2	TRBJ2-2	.	CSVNLSGRGTGELFF	TGCAGCGTAAACCTAAGCGGGAGAGGCACCGGGGAGCTGTTTTTT
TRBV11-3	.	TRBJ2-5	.	CASSCSPGQETQYF	TGTGCCAGCAGCTGTTCCCCAGGCCAAGAGACCCAGTACTTC
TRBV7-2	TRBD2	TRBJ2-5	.	CASSKPGLAGGETQYF	TGTGCCAGCAGCAAACCGGGACTAGCGGGAGGGGAGACCCAGTACTTC
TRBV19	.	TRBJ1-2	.	CASSLSPFGHQNYGYTF	TGTGCCAGTAGTCTCAGCCCCTTTGGACACCAAAACTATGGCTACACCTTC
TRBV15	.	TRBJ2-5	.	CATSRGMPGAPNQETQYF	TGTGCCACCAGCAGAGGGATGCCGGGAGCCCCGAATCAAGAGACCCAGTACTTC
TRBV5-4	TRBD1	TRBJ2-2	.	CASSFGTGEPGELFF	TGTGCCAGCAGCTTCGGGACAGGAGAACCCGGGGAGCTGTTTTTT
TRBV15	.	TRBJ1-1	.	CATSRGRNTEAFF	TGTGCCACCAGCAGGGGGCGAAACACTGAAGCTTTCTTT
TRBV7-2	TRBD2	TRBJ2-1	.	CASSLEASGRPGENEQFF	TGTGCCAGCAGCTTAGAGGCTAGCGGGAGGCCTGGGGAGAATGAGCAGTTCTTC
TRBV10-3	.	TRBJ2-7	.	CAISEAPTRTEAYEQYF	TGTGCCATCAGTGAGGCCCCAACAAGGACGGAGGCCTACGAGCAGTACTTC
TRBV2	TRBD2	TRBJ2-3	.	CASSESGASTDTQYF	TGTGCCAGCAGTGAAAGCGGGGCTAGCACAGATACGCAGTATTTT
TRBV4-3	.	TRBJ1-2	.	CASSQDRAGANYGYTF	TGCGCCAGCAGCCAAGATAGGGCAGGGGCTAACTATGGCTACACCTTC
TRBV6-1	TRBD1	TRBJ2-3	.	CASSGTGDRALKDTQYF	TGTGCCAGCAGTGGTACCGGTGACAGGGCTCTAAAAGATACGCAGTATTTT
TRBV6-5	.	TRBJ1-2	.	CASSPLGHGYTF	TGTGCCAGCAGTCCTTTGGGGCATGGCTACACCTTC
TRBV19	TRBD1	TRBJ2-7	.	CASRVGQGSQRQYF	TGTGCCAGTAGGGTTGGACAGGGTAGTCAAAGGCAGTACTTC
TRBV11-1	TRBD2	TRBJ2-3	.	CASSLVFWSSGSPTDTQYF	TGTGCCAGCAGCTTAGTCTTCTGGTCTAGCGGGAGCCCCACAGATACGCAGTATTTT
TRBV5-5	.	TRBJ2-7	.	CASSLDRVRSYEQYF	TGTGCCAGCAGCTTGGACAGGGTTCGATCCTACGAGCAGTACTTC
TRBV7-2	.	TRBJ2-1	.	CASSLFRQGHRKNEQFF	TGTGCCAGCAGCTTATTTCGTCAGGGACATAGGAAGAATGAGCAGTTCTTC
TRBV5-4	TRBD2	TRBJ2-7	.	CASSPGLAGGLYEQYF	TGTGCCAGCAGCCCCGGGCTAGCGGGAGGGCTCTACGAGCAGTACTTC
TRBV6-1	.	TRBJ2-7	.	CAVEAPAGYEQYF	TGTGCCGTAGAGGCCCCCGCCGGATACGAGCAGTACTTC
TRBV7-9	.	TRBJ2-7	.	CASSLSRDIREQYF	TGTGCCAGCAGCTTGTCCCGGGACATCAGAGAGCAGTACTTC
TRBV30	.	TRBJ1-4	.	CAWSKGNTNEKLFF	TGTGCCTGGAGTAAGGGGAATACTAATGAAAAACTGTTTTTT
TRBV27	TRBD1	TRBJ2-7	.	CASSRDRGNEQYF	TGTGCCAGCAGCCGGGACAGGGGCAACGAGCAGTACTTC
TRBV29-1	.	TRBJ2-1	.	CSVELGGRMDNEQFF	TGCAGCGTTGAACTGGGGGGAAGGATGGACAATGAGCAGTTCTTC
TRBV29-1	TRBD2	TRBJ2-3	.	CSAESGSGNWTDTQYF	TGCAGCGCCGAGAGTGGTAGCGGGAATTGGACAGATACGCAGTATTTT
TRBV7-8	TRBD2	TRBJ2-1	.	CASSSRSGLAGNRFF	TGTGCCAGCAGCTCAAGATCGGGACTAGCGGGGAACAGGTTCTTC
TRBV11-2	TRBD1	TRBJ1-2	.	CASSPWTGDSYGYTF	TGTGCCAGCAGCCCCTGGACAGGCGATTCCTATGGCTACACCTTC
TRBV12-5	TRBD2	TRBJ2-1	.	CASGLAQASGSMGNEQFF	TGTGCTAGTGGTTTAGCTCAGGCTAGCGGGAGCATGGGCAATGAGCAGTTCTTC
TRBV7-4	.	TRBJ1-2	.	CASSLQGGPSYGYTF	TGTGCCAGCAGCTTACAGGGAGGACCTAGCTATGGCTACACCTTC
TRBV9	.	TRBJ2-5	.	CASSVAGGGGWETQYF	TGTGCCAGCAGCGTAGCTGGGGGGGGCGGCTGGGAGACCCAGTACTTC
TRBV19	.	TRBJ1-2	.	CASSIDLTANYGYTF	TGTGCCAGTAGTATAGATCTTACAGCTAACTATGGCTACACCTTC
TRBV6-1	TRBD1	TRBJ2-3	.	CASTTPGQGSDTQYF	TGTGCCAGCACGACCCCGGGACAGGGTTCAGATACGCAGTATTTT
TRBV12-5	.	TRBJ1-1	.	CASGLYRNTEAFF	TGTGCTAGTGGTTTGTACAGGAACACTGAAGCTTTCTTT
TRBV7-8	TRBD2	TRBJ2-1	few	CASSFFRWREDNEQFF	TGTGCCAGCAGCTTCTTCCGCTGGCGGGAGGACAATGAGCAGTTCTTC
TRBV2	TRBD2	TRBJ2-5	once	CASRGLSGRRRREETQYF	TGTGCCAGCAGGGGTCTTAGCGGGAGGCGACGAAGGGAAGAGACCCAGTACTTC
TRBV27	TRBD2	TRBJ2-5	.	CASSLFGLAGGYQETQYF	TGTGCCAGCAGTTTATTCGGACTAGCGGGGGGGTACCAAGAGACCCAGTACTTC
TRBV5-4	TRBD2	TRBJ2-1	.	CASSSGLEYNEQFF	TGTGCCAGCAGCAGCGGACTAGAGTACAATGAGCAGTTCTTC
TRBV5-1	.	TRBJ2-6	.	CASSSGVGANVLTF	TGCGCCAGCAGCTCGGGGGTTGGGGCCAACGTCCTGACTTTC
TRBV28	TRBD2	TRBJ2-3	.	CASSFDPPAGGRPDTQYF	TGTGCCAGCAGTTTTGATCCCCCTGCGGGAGGGCGCCCAGATACGCAGTATTTT
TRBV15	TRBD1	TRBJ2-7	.	CATSRDLGQGAYEQYF	TGTGCCACCAGCCGGGACCTCGGGCAGGGGGCCTACGAGCAGTACTTC